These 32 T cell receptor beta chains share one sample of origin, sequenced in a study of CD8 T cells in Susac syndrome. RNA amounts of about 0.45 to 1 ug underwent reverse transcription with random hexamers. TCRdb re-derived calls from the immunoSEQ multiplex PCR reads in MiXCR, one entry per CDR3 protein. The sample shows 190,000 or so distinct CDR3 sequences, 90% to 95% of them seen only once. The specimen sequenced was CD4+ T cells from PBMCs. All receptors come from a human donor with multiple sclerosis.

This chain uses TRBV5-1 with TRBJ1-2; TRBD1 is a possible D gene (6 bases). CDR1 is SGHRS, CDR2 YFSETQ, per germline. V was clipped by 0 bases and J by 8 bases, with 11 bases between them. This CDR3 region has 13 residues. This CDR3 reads CASSLAKTGGYTF. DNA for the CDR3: TGCGCCAGCAGCTTGGCTAAGACAGGCGGCTACACCTTC.

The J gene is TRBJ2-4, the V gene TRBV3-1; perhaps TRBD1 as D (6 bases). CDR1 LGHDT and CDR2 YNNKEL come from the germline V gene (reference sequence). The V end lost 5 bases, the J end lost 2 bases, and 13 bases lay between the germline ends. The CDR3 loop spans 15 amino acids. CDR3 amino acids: CASSRTQGSKNIQYF. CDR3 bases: TGTGCCAGCAGCAGGACACAGGGATCCAAAAACATTCAGTACTTC. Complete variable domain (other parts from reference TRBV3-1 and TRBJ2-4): DTAVSQTPKYLVTQMGNDKSIKCEQNLGHDTMYWYKQDSKKFLKIMFSYNNKELIINETVPNRFSPKSPDKAHLNLHINSLELGDSAVYFCASSRTQGSKNIQYFGAGTRLSVL.

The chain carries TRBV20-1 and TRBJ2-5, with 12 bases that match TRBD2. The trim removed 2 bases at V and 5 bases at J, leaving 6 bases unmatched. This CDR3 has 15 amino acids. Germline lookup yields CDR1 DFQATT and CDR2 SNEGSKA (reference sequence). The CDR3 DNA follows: TGCAGTGCTAGACTAGCGGGAGGGGTCGCGGAGACCCAGTACTTC. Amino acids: CSARLAGGVAETQYF.

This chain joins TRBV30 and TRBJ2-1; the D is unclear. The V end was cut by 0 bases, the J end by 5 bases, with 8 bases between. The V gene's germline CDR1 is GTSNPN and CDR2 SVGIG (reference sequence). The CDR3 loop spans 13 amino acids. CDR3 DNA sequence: TGTGCCTGGAGTGTATTGGAGAACAATGAGCAGTTCTTC. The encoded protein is CAWSVLENNEQFF.

The CDR3 loop reads CSGGRQNTEAFF. CDR3 in DNA: TGCAGCGGGGGACGGCAGAACACTGAAGCTTTCTTT. This chain joins TRBV29-1 and TRBJ1-1, with D possibly TRBD1 on 5 matching bases. From germline, CDR1 is SQVTM and CDR2 ANQGSEA. V lost 7 bases and J lost 1, with 10 bases in between. This CDR3 comprises 12 residues.

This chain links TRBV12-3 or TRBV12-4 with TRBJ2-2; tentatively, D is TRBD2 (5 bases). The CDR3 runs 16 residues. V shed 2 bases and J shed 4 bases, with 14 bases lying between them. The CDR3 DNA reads TGTGCCAGCAGTTTATCGGTCGGCGGGCGCACCGGGGAGCTGTTTTTT. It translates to CASSLSVGGRTGELFF.

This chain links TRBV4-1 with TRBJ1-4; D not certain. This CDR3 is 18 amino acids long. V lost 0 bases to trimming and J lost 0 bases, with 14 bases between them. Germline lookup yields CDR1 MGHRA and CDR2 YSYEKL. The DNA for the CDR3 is TGCGCCAGCAGCCAAGATAGACCGAGACCCACAACTAATGAAAAACTGTTTTTT. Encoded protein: CASSQDRPRPTTNEKLFF.

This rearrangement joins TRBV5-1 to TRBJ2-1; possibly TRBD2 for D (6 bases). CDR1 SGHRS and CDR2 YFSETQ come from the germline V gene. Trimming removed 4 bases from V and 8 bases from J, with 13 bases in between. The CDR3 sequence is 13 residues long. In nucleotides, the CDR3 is TGCGCCAGCAGCCTCGGACTACTGGATGAGCAGTTCTTC. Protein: CASSLGLLDEQFF.

This CDR3 is CSGLTGTSTGGYGYTF. As DNA, the CDR3 is TGCAGCGGCCTTACCGGGACATCCACCGGAGGCTATGGCTACACCTTC. The chain joins TRBV29-1 to TRBJ1-2; D may be TRBD1 (6 bases). Trimming pared 7 bases from V and 4 bases from J, leaving 25 bases between. CDR3 size: 16 residues. Germline V gives CDR1 SQVTM, CDR2 ANQGSEA.

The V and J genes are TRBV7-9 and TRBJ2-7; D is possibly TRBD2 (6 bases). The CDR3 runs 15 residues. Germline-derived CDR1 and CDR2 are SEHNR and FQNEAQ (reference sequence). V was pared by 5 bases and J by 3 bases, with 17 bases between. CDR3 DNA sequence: TGTGCCAGCAGCCCCGGGGTAGCGGCCGGCTACGAGCAGTACTTC. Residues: CASSPGVAAGYEQYF. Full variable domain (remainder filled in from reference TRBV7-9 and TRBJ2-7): DTGVSQNPRHKITKRGQNVTFRCDPISEHNRLYWYRQTLGQGPEFLTYFQNEAQLEKSRLLSDRFSAERPKGSFSTLEIQRTEQGDSAMYLCASSPGVAAGYEQYFGPGTRLTVT.

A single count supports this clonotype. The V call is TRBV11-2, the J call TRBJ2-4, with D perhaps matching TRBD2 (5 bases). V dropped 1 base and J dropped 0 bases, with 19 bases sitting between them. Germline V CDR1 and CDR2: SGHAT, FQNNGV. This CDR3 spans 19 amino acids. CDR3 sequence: CASSLVGVSGRLAKNIQYF. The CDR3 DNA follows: TGTGCCAGCAGCTTAGTCGGAGTAAGCGGAAGACTAGCCAAAAACATTCAGTACTTC.

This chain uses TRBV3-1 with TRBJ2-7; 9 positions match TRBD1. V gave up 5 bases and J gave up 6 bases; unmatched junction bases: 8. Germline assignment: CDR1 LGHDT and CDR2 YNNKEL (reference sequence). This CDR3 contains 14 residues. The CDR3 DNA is TGTGCCAGCAGCTCGATACAGGGGGCTCTCGAGCAGTACTTC. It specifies CASSSIQGALEQYF.

This chain's CDR3 is CASGTLLYEQYF. Here the CDR3 DNA reads TGTGCTTCCGGGACTCTATTATACGAGCAGTACTTC. The chain links TRBV2 to TRBJ2-7, with a possible D match to TRBD2 (6 bases). CDR1 and CDR2 from the germline V gene are SNHLY and FYNNEI. CDR3 length equals 12 residues.

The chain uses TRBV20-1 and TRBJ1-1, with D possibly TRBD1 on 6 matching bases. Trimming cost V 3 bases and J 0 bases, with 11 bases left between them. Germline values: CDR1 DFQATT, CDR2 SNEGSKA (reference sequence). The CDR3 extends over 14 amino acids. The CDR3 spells CSARKDSLNTEAFF. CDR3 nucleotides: TGCAGTGCTAGGAAGGACAGCTTGAACACTGAAGCTTTCTTT.

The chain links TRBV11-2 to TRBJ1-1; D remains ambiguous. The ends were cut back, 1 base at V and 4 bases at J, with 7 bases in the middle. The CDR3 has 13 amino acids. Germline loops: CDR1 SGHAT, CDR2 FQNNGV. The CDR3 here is CASSLGPGTEAFF. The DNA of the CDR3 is TGTGCCAGCAGCTTAGGACCTGGCACTGAAGCTTTCTTT.

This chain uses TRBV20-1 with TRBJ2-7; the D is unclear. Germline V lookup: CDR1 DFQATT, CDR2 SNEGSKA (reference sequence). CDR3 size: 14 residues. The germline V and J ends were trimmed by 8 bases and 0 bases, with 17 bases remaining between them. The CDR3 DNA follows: TGCAGTACCCAAGTTCTATCTAGCTCCTACGAGCAGTACTTC. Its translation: CSTQVLSSSYEQYF.

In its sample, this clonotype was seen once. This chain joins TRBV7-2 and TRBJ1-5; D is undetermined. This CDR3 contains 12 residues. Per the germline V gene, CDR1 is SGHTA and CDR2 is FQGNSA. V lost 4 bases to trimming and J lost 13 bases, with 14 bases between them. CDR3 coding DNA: TGTGCCAGCAGCTCCTCGGCGGGAGAGCAGCATTTT. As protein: CASSSSAGEQHF.

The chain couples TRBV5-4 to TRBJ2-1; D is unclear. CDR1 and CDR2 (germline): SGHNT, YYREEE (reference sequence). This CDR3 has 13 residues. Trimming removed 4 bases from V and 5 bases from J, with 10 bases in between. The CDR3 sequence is CASSRYDNNEQFF. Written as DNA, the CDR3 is TGTGCCAGCAGCCGATACGACAACAATGAGCAGTTCTTC.

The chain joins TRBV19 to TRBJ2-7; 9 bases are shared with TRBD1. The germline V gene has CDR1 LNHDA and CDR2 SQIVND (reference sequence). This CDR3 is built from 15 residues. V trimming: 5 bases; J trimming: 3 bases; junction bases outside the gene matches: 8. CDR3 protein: CASSSPGQGSYEQYF. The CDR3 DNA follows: TGTGCCAGTAGTTCTCCGGGACAGGGTAGCTACGAGCAGTACTTC.

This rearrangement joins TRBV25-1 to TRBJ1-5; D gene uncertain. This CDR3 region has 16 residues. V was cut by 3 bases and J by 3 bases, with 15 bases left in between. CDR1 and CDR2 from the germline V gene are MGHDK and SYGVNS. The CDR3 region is CASSEAGGRSNQPQHF. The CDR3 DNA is TGTGCCAGCAGTGAGGCGGGAGGGAGGTCCAATCAGCCCCAGCATTTT.

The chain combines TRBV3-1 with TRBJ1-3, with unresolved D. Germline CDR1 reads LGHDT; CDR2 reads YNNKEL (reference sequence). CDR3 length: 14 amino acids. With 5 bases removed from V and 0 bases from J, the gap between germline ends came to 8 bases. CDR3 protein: CASSGERSGNTIYF. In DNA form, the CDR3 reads TGTGCCAGCAGCGGCGAGCGCTCTGGAAACACCATATATTTT.

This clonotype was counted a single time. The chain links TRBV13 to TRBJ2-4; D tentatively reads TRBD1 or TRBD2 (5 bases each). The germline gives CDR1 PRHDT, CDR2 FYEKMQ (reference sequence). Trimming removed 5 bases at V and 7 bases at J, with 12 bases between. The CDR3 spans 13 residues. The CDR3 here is CASSQGRRNIQYF. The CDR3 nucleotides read TGTGCCAGCAGCCAGGGACGTCGGAACATTCAGTACTTC. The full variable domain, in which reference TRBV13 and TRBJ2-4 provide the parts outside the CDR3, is AAGVIQSPRHLIKEKRETATLKCYPIPRHDTVYWYQQGPGQDPQFLISFYEKMQSDKGSIPDRFSAQQFSDYHSELNMSSLELGDSALYFCASSQGRRNIQYFGAGTRLSVL.

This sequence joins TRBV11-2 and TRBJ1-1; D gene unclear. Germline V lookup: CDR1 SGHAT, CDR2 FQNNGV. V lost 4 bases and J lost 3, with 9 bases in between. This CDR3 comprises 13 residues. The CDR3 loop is CASSSHIDTEAFF. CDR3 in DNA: TGTGCCAGCAGCTCACACATAGACACTGAAGCTTTCTTT.

CDR3 residues: CASSPHAENNEQFF. CDR3 nucleotides: TGTGCCAGCAGCCCCCATGCGGAGAACAATGAGCAGTTCTTC. The chain uses TRBV7-3 and TRBJ2-1; no clear D gene. The V and J ends lost 5 bases and 5 bases respectively, with 13 bases between them. CDR1 SGHTA and CDR2 FQGTGA come from the germline V gene. The CDR3 covers 14 residues.

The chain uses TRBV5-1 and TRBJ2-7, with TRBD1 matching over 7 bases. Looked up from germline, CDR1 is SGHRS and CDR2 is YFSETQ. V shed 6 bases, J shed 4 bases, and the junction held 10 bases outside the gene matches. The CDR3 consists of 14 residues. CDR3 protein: CASTLRQGQYEQYF. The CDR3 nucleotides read TGCGCCAGCACCCTACGACAGGGACAGTACGAGCAGTACTTC. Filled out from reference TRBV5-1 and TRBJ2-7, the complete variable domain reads KAGVTQTPRYLIKTRGQQVTLSCSPISGHRSVSWYQQTPGQGLQFLFEYFSETQRNKGNFPGRFSGRQFSNSRSEMNVSTLELGDSALYLCASTLRQGQYEQYFGPGTRLTVT.

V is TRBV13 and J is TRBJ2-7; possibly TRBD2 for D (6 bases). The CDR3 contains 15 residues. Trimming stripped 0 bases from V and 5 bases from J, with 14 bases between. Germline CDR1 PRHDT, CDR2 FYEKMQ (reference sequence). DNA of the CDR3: TGTGCCAGCAGCTTAGGCGGGAGCCGGAAAAACGAGCAGTACTTC. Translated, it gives CASSLGGSRKNEQYF.

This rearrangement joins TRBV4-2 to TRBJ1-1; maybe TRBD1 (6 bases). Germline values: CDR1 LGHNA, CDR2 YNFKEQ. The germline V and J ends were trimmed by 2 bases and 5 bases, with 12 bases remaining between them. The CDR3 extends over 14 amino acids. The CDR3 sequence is CASSQRQDGTEAFF. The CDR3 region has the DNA TGTGCCAGCAGCCAAAGACAGGACGGAACTGAAGCTTTCTTT.

CDR3 sequence: CSARDRAQGRDTQYF. The CDR3 DNA follows: TGCAGTGCTAGAGATCGGGCACAGGGGAGAGATACGCAGTATTTT. The chain combines TRBV20-1 with TRBJ2-3; the match to TRBD1 covers 7 bases. The CDR3 is made up of 15 amino acids. Trimming removed 0 bases from V and 5 bases from J; junction bases left unmatched: 8. Germline loops: CDR1 DFQATT, CDR2 SNEGSKA (reference sequence).

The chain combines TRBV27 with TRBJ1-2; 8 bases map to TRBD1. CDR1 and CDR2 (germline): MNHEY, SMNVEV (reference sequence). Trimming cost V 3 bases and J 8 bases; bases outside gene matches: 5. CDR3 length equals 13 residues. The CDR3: CASSFQGARGYTF. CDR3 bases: TGTGCCAGCAGTTTTCAGGGGGCGCGAGGCTACACCTTC.

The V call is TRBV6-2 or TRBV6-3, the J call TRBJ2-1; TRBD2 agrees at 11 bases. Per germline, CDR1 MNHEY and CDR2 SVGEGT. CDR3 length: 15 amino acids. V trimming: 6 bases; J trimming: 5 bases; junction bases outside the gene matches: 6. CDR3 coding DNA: TGTGCCAGCAGCGTGGGACTAGCGGAGAACAATGAGCAGTTCTTC. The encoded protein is CASSVGLAENNEQFF.

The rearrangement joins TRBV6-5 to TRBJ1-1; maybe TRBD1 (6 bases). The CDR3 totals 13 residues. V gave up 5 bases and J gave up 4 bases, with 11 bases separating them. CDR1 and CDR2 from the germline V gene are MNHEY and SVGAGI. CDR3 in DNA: TGTGCCAGCAGTGCAGACAGGTCCACTGAAGCTTTCTTT. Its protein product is CASSADRSTEAFF.

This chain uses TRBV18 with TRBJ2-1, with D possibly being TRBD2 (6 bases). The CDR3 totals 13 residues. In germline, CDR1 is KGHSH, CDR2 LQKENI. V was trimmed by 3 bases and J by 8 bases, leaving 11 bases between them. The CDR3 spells CASSPPSVDEQFF. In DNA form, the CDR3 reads TGTGCCAGCTCACCTCCTAGCGTCGATGAGCAGTTCTTC.